This T cell receptor beta chain was captured by sequencing in a study of blood T cell repertoires in COVID-19. The overall study: There were acute and convalescent COVID-19 samples, and they came from the United States, Italy and Spain. T cells, B-cell-depleted T cells, or PBMCs supplied cDNA or gDNA.

CDR3 length equals 13 residues. The V gene end was trimmed by 2 bases and the J gene end by 5 bases; junction bases not matched to a gene: 3. Germline V CDR1 and CDR2: SGHRS, YFSETQ. As handled by the study authors: Reference gene primer amplification gave estimated nucleated cell counts. Sequencing used immunoSEQ multiplex PCR; TCRdb keeps in-frame clones, though not all of them. Clone size and V and J calls were adopted from that table, with D and trimming inferred from the DNA. The table shows approximately 72,000 clones, with approximately 87% occurring only once. A single count supports this clone.

This chain joins TRBV5-1 and TRBJ1-1, with TRBD1 matching over 7 bases. Sequencing input: peripheral blood. The source is a woman older than 75 with acute or convalescent COVID-19. The CDR3 protein is CASSFAQGTEAFF. The CDR3 DNA sequence: TGCGCCAGCAGCTTCGCACAGGGGACTGAAGCTTTCTTT.